This TCR beta chain was identified during a study of low-dose radiotherapy and immunotherapy resistance in tumors. Study context: Individuals in Cohort 2 had 1 Gy per fraction every two weeks, adding up to 13 Gy over 26 weeks. Both drugs were delivered intravenously to patients (nivolumab 240 mg every two weeks and ipilimumab 1 mg/kg every six weeks).

TRAV- and TRBV-specific primers were used for first-strand cDNA, which covered alpha and beta chains. The authors amplified TCRs for about 18 PCR cycles with a constant-region primer and a V-primer adapter. TCRdb used MiXCR to reprocess the reads, holding one entry per CDR3 protein. The data contain 80,000 to 95,000 distinct CDR3 sequences, 9.4% of them singletons. The CDR3 totals 15 residues. The trim removed 5 bases at V and 2 bases at J, leaving 7 bases unmatched. Germline values: CDR1 SGHTA, CDR2 FQGTGA. Specified time point: before trial treatment. Treatment combined nivolumab, ipilimumab, aspirin, low-dose cyclophosphamide and low-dose radiotherapy in a dose-escalation trial. Patients deemed eligible presented with advanced solid tumors lacking tumor-infiltrating lymphocytes. There are many counts of this clonotype.

The sequences come from PBMCs, collected before treatment. The sequence was collected from a male donor with prostate cancer. The gene calls are TRBV7-3 and TRBJ2-3; 7 bases align to TRBD2. CDR3 DNA: TGTGCCAGCAGCCTAGGACTAGGGCTCACAGATACGCAGTATTTT. This gives the protein CASSLGLGLTDTQYF.